Shown below are 15 T cell receptor beta chains from a single sample sequenced in a study of T-cell reconstitution after alpha-beta-depleted transplantation in children. This sample's TCRbeta library carried unique molecular identifier barcodes. TCRdb passed the PCR reads through MiXCR, listing each CDR3 protein once. Counted here are hundreds of thousands of distinct CDR3 sequences, around 13% occurring once; the ten biggest clones make up 0.65% to 0.9%. The source material was PBMCs, sampled before TCRalphabeta/CD19-depleted stem cell transplant. Receptor source: a girl between 2 and 10 years old with congenital amegakaryocytic thrombocytopenia, due to receive a stem cell transplant.

This clonotype was recorded at least ten times. The J gene is TRBJ2-5, the V gene TRBV29-1, with TRBD1 as a possible D gene (6 bases). V dropped 6 bases and J dropped 0 bases, with 14 bases sitting between them. The CDR3 extends over 14 amino acids. Germline V lookup: CDR1 SQVTM, CDR2 ANQGSEA. CDR3 region: CSVRTETYQETQYF. The CDR3 nucleotides are TGCAGCGTCCGGACAGAAACGTACCAAGAGACCCAGTACTTC.

The chain combines TRBV12-3 or TRBV12-4 with TRBJ2-5; TRBD2 matches at 7 bases. The CDR3 is made up of 14 amino acids. Unmatched junction bases numbered 4, after V lost 3 bases and J lost 3 bases. CDR3 residues: CASSFFAGEETQYF. CDR3 bases: TGTGCCAGCAGTTTTTTTGCGGGAGAAGAGACCCAGTACTTC.

This chain uses TRBV19 with TRBJ2-7, with D uncertain. The CDR3 is 13 residues long. CDR1 is LNHDA and CDR2 is SQIVND in the germline V gene (reference sequence). Between the trimmed V and J ends, which lost 10 bases and 5 bases, there was a span of 18 bases. CDR3 sequence reads: CATSPLIAHEQYF. CDR3 nucleotides: TGTGCCACAAGCCCCTTGATAGCCCACGAGCAGTACTTC.

This chain uses TRBV30 with TRBJ2-1, with 9 bases fitting TRBD2. Trimming took 6 bases from V and 12 from J; bases not matched to a gene: 18. This CDR3 is built from 15 residues. The V gene's germline CDR1 is GTSNPN and CDR2 SVGIG (reference sequence). DNA for the CDR3: TGTGCCTGCAACACACCAGGAGCGGGAGGCGGAGGGCAGTTCTTC. This encodes CACNTPGAGGGGQFF. The entire variable domain, with the rest obtained from reference TRBV30 and TRBJ2-1, is as follows: SQTIHQWPATLVQPVGSPLSLECTVEGTSNPNLYWYRQAAGRGLQLLFYSVGIGQISSEVPQNLSASRPQDRQFILSSKKLLLSDSGFYLCACNTPGAGGGGQFFGPGTRLTVL.

This clonotype was counted at least ten times. The chain combines TRBV9 with TRBJ2-1; 10 bases map to TRBD2. The J segment lost 14 bases and the V segment lost 3 bases, leaving 14 bases of the junction unmatched. CDR3 length: 15 amino acids. CDR1 is SGDLS and CDR2 is YYNGEE in the germline V gene. The CDR3 sequence is CASSEPPSGRGTEFF. The CDR3 DNA sequence: TGTGCCAGCAGCGAGCCCCCCAGCGGGAGGGGTACTGAGTTCTTC.

Written as DNA, the CDR3 is TGCAGTGCTAGAGATCTGCAGCGGGGTTACGAGCAGTACTTC. As protein: CSARDLQRGYEQYF. The chain has TRBV20-1 and TRBJ2-7, with 7 bases that match TRBD2. J was trimmed by 4 bases and V by 0 bases; bases with no gene match: 6. The CDR3 has 14 amino acids. From germline, CDR1 is DFQATT and CDR2 SNEGSKA (reference sequence).

This clonotype has a count of ten or more. The chain is built from TRBV18 and TRBJ2-3; D not resolved. Germline V gene data show CDR1 as KGHSH and CDR2 as LQKENI. This CDR3 comprises 14 residues. Trimming left V 3 bases short and J 3 bases short, with 10 bases between. CDR3: CASSPDLGTDTQYF. The CDR3, as DNA: TGTGCCAGCTCACCCGATCTCGGTACAGATACGCAGTATTTT.

Ten or more counts support this clonotype. The rearrangement uses TRBV28 and TRBJ2-2; no firm D call. This CDR3 has 12 amino acids. Germline CDR1 is MDHEN and CDR2 is SYDVKM. Deletions cut 8 bases from V and 7 bases from J, with 11 bases between. The CDR3 here is CASQTQGGELFF. The CDR3 nucleotides are TGTGCCAGCCAGACCCAAGGCGGGGAGCTGTTTTTT.

In this sample, this clonotype turned up a few times. The chain is built from TRBV7-9 and TRBJ2-2, with D possibly TRBD2 on 7 matching bases. CDR3 length: 16 residues. V was shortened by 7 bases and J by 1 base, with 16 bases between the two germline ends. Per germline, CDR1 SEHNR and CDR2 FQNEAQ (reference sequence). The chain's CDR3 is CASTGGRELNTGELFF. CDR3 bases: TGTGCCAGCACCGGGGGGCGCGAACTGAACACCGGGGAGCTGTTTTTT.

This clonotype was observed at least ten times. Here the CDR3 DNA reads TGCGCCAGCAGCCTAGACCCCGGGACAACCGTGAACACTGAAGCTTTCTTT. Protein: CASSLDPGTTVNTEAFF. The V call is TRBV5-1, the J call TRBJ1-1; the D gene is possibly TRBD1 (6 bases). CDR3 length equals 17 residues. CDR1 and CDR2 (germline): SGHRS, YFSETQ. Trimming removed 4 bases at V and 0 bases at J, with 19 bases between.

This clonotype was seen at least ten times. This chain uses TRBV5-1 with TRBJ2-7, with D hard to call. The V end lost 4 bases, the J end lost 3 bases, and 11 bases lay between the germline ends. The CDR3 spans 13 residues. Per the germline V gene, CDR1 is SGHRS and CDR2 is YFSETQ. This CDR3 reads CASSLHPDYEQYF. CDR3 DNA sequence: TGCGCCAGCAGCCTCCATCCCGACTACGAGCAGTACTTC.

This clonotype was detected many times. The genes are TRBV6-5 and TRBJ1-5; TRBD1 might be the D (5 bases). Germline V gene lookup returns CDR1 MNHEY and CDR2 SVGAGI. The ends were cut back, 3 bases at V and 4 bases at J, with 10 bases in the middle. The CDR3 length is 14 residues. CDR3 sequence reads: CASSYGQGNQPQHF. Here the CDR3 DNA reads TGTGCCAGCAGTTATGGACAAGGGAATCAGCCCCAGCATTTT.

The V call is TRBV20-1, the J call TRBJ2-1; 10 positions match TRBD2. CDR1 is DFQATT, CDR2 SNEGSKA, per germline (reference sequence). Trimming at V came to 0 bases and at J to 0 bases, leaving 17 bases not matched to a gene. This CDR3 is 21 amino acids long. The CDR3 reads CSARDPLGTSEQRSSYNEQFF. The CDR3 region has the DNA TGCAGTGCTAGAGATCCTCTGGGGACTAGCGAACAAAGGAGCTCCTACAATGAGCAGTTCTTC.

This clonotype came up many times. The chain carries TRBV29-1 and TRBJ2-2; maybe TRBD2 (6 bases). Germline values: CDR1 SQVTM, CDR2 ANQGSEA. The length of the CDR3 is 12 residues. V was trimmed by 3 bases and J by 6 bases, leaving 8 bases between them. The CDR3 nucleotides read TGCAGCGTTGACGGGGGTGCCGGGGAGCTGTTTTTT. Translating gives CSVDGGAGELFF.

This clonotype was observed many times. This chain joins TRBV5-1 and TRBJ2-3, with D maybe TRBD2 (6 bases). The V end was cut by 2 bases, the J end by 5 bases, with 9 bases between. The CDR3 runs to 13 residues. Germline CDR1 and CDR2: SGHRS and YFSETQ. The CDR3 sequence is CASSFGGKDTQYF. DNA of the CDR3: TGCGCCAGCAGCTTTGGAGGGAAAGATACGCAGTATTTT.